The present entry profiles one T cell receptor beta chain with its context. It lacks a known antigen. Base-call qualities are not available, and no considerably larger clone is one nucleotide away. These data originate in a study of CD8 T cells in Susac syndrome (dated 2019 in TCRdb). Regarding the research as a whole: Of the Susac syndrome patients who were sequenced, about six had clinically active disease and about 8 were in clinical remission. At blood withdrawal, Susac syndrome patients were therapy-naive, treated with corticosteroids (with IVIg additionally given to some), or treated with IVIg alone. Whether CD8+ T cell activation and differentiation in Susac syndrome was antigen driven was tested using repertoire sequencing. The clonality of the CD8+ T cell repertoire was compared across over 9 healthy donors, around 14 Susac syndrome patients and 15 multiple sclerosis patients.

Beyond this particular receptor, the publication reports: The study acknowledged that relatively few individuals were included in the TCR sequencing and HLA analysis. Around 15 Susac-specific public clones were identified in the total CD8+ repertoire, and several Susac-specific public clones were identified in the CD8+ TEMRA repertoire. CD8+ repertoires in Susac syndrome showed clonal expansion, which was highest in CD8+ TEMRA cells and was greater in clinically active patients than in remitting patients.

As encoded in the germline V gene (reference sequence), CDR1 is DFQATT while CDR2 is SNEGSKA. The CDR3 covers 15 residues, taking in both the cysteine and the phenylalanine. CDR3 DNA is the only sequence kept; it has 45 bases, read in frame from the first base. Deletion took 2 bases off V and 8 bases off J, with a span of 16 bases between the germline ends. Peripheral blood CD8+ and CD4+ T cells from healthy donors, Susac syndrome patients and multiple sclerosis patients were profiled using high-throughput TCR beta sequencing. Susac syndrome patients met recently defined diagnostic criteria for definite or probable disease. Bulk CD8+ and CD4+ T cells were purified by magnetic negative isolation, while CD8+ TEMRA cells were enriched using FACS. Blood was collected in EDTA tubes and processed within 24 hours, with PBMCs isolated through density gradient centrifugation. PBMCs intended for TCR sequencing were cryopreserved in liquid nitrogen and thawed later in a water bath at 37 degrees C. Purity of sorted or isolated CD4+, CD8+ and CD8+ TEMRA cells was at least 90%.

RNA was extracted using the RNeasy kit, and about 0.45 to 1 ug of the RNA was reverse transcribed with random hexamers. The immunoSEQ multiplex PCR assay, covering 54 Vbeta and 13 Jbeta segments, was used to amplify TCR beta CDR3 regions. PCR amplification bias was corrected by using a synthetic template baseline for primer optimization and computational correction. In the source study's methods: Reads were assigned to V, D and J genes according to IMGT and analyzed in immunoSEQ Analyzer, with only productive sequences retained. Clonality was calculated as one minus the Shannon entropy normalized by log2 of the number of productive unique sequences. For each patient and control, public and private clones were evaluated among the 100 most prevalent clones. Clones were defined as Susac-specific when absent from the healthy and MS cohorts, from about 1,100 published viral clones and from other ImmuneACCESS disease sequences. TCRdb passed the public sequencing reads through fastp at Q25 and MiXCR, retaining productive beta sequences. Each record represents a unique CDR3 protein, reported with the most common genes and DNA among its rows. The V and J calls follow TCRdb's processing rather than the paper's. This sample lists 92,000 or so distinct CDR3 sequences; approximately 96% were detected once. Of the sample, 0.5% to 0.8% is held by the ten largest clones.

The receptor was derived from a human donor with Susac syndrome. Input material: CD8+ T cells from PBMCs. The chain couples TRBV20-1 to TRBJ1-6; no D gene is confidently identified. The CDR3 in this case is CSARTGEKAYSPLHF. At the DNA level, the sequence is TGCAGTGCTAGAACGGGCGAGAAGGCCTATTCACCCCTCCACTTT.